Listed here are 27 T cell receptor beta chains from one sample, sequenced in a study of tumor-infiltrating lymphocytes in primary liver carcinoma. For each extraction, RNA and DNA were obtained together from approximately 20-30 mg of unsorted bulk tissue. The authors made TCR beta cDNA from approximately 500 ng total RNA with a constant-region primer. Libraries covering TCR beta were generated through three nested multiplex PCR rounds (using a slightly modified ARM-PCR). For approximately 11 cycles apiece, the opening two PCR rounds ran with TRBV1-TRBV30 forward primers and a C-beta reverse primer. One entry per CDR3 protein, called by TCRdb with MiXCR from the multiplex PCR reads. The table lists 50,000 to 65,000 distinct CDR3 sequences, roughly two thirds of them singletons, with about 40% in the top ten. Material: liver tumor tissue from sampling region 4. Subset denoted: tumor region T4, right-lateral pole. These receptors were taken from a man aged 35-49 years with primary liver carcinoma and hepatitis B virus infection.

The V gene is TRBV28, the J gene TRBJ1-3, with D perhaps TRBD1 (5 bases). Trimming left V 4 bases short and J 7 bases short, with 14 bases between. Germline CDR1 reads MDHEN; CDR2 reads SYDVKM. This CDR3 has 14 residues. The CDR3 bases are TGTGCCAGCAGTTCCTCCCAGGAGGGGAACACCATATATTTT. As protein: CASSSSQEGNTIYF.

Concerning this clonotype itself: One end of the junction is discordant with germline, which a read error may explain. The CDR3 region has the DNA TGTGCCAGCAAAATAGGGCTAGCGGGAGTGGAGAGAGGCGCCGGGGGGCTGTTTTTT. Translating gives CASKIGLAGVERGAGGLFF. This chain links TRBV6-6 with TRBJ2-2; 10 bases line up with TRBD2. The CDR3 spans 19 residues. Germline V lookup: CDR1 MNHNY, CDR2 SVGAGI (reference sequence).

Points on this clonotype: With a much larger clone just one base away, this may be a read error. This sequence joins TRBV6-7 and TRBJ2-5, with 10 bases that match TRBD2. TRBV6-7 counts as an open reading frame of uncertain function. The CDR3 length is 17 residues. The CDR3 sequence: CASSYSSYLAGEEIQYF. The CDR3 DNA is TGTGCCAGCAGTTACTCGAGTTATCTAGCGGGAGAAGAGATCCAGTACTTC.

CDR3 nucleotides: TGTGCCAGCACCTCGCTCAGTCTAGACAGGGTGATGAACACTGAAGCTTTCTTT. Its protein product is CASTSLSLDRVMNTEAFF. The chain recombines TRBV28 with TRBJ1-1, with 7 bases aligning to TRBD1. Trimming at V came to 7 bases and at J to 0 bases, leaving 17 bases not matched to a gene. The CDR3 loop spans 18 amino acids. Germline CDR1 MDHEN, CDR2 SYDVKM.

Turning to this clonotype: Its ends do not fully match the called genes, so a read error is possible. The chain links TRBV11-2 to TRBJ1-1, with D possibly matching TRBD1 (5 bases). Germline-derived CDR1 and CDR2 are SGHAT and FQNNGV. This CDR3 has 14 residues. The CDR3 DNA sequence: TGTGCCAGCAGTGGCGGCAGGGTGAACACTGAAGCATTCTTT. The encoded protein is CASSGGRVNTEAFF.

This clonotype was counted a few times. CDR3 protein: CASSETFYTQYF. The CDR3 DNA sequence: TGCGCCAGCAGTGAGACCTTTTATACGCAGTATTTT. V and J are TRBV10-2 and TRBJ2-3; D unresolved. CDR3 length: 12 residues. Per the germline V gene, CDR1 is WSHSY and CDR2 is SAAADI. V was trimmed by 2 bases and J by 7 bases, leaving 7 bases between them.

Comments on this clonotype: The junction does not match germline at one end; this may be a read error. The chain employs TRBV30 and TRBJ1-6; D uncertain. Per the germline V gene, CDR1 is GTSNPN and CDR2 is SVGIG (reference sequence). The CDR3 runs to 13 residues. CDR3 region: CTWSELNHSPLHF. The DNA of the CDR3 is TGTACCTGGAGTGAGCTCAACCATTCACCCCTCCACTTT.

On this clonotype itself: A much bigger clone sits one base away, suggesting this may be a read error. The V call is TRBV28, the J call TRBJ1-4; no firm D call. The V gene's germline CDR1 is MDHEN and CDR2 SYDVKM. CDR3 length: 15 residues. CDR3 nucleotides: TGTGCCAGCAGGTCCCCTAGGCCCATTCGTGAAAAACCGTTTTTT. It translates to CASRSPRPIREKPFF.

This chain links TRBV5-4 with TRBJ2-3; the D is unclear. Germline CDR1 is SGHNT and CDR2 is YYREEE (reference sequence). V lost 4 bases and J 5 bases, leaving 17 bases between the germline ends. The CDR3 is made up of 15 amino acids. CDR3 protein: CASSTEWARIDTQYF. The CDR3 nucleotides are TGTGCCAGCAGCACTGAGTGGGCCCGCATAGATACGCAGTATTTT.

This chain connects TRBV10-2 to TRBJ2-1; no reliable D call. The CDR3 spans 13 residues. Per germline, CDR1 WSHSY and CDR2 SAAADI. With 0 bases removed from V and 12 bases from J, the gap between germline ends came to 12 bases. Written as DNA, the CDR3 is TGCGCCAGCAGTGAGTCCGGTGTGGATGGGCAGTTCTTC. Encoded protein: CASSESGVDGQFF.

Ten or more counts support this clonotype. The V and J genes are TRBV11-2 and TRBJ1-4; 8 bases match TRBD1. This CDR3 spans 15 amino acids. V shed 0 bases and J 7 bases; nucleotides not matched to a gene: 4. CDR1 and CDR2 (germline): SGHAT, FQNNGV. CDR3 nucleotide sequence: TGTGCCAGCAGCTTAGAGCCGACAGGGGTTGAAAAACTGTTTTTT. It encodes CASSLEPTGVEKLFF.

Comments on this clonotype: Here the CDR3 omits its conserved ending phenylalanine or tryptophan, so a read error is the likely source. The chain uses TRBV11-2 and TRBJ2-3; tentative D call: TRBD1 (5 bases). CDR3 length: 12 residues. Germline-derived CDR1 and CDR2 are SGHAT and FQNNGV. CDR3 sequence (DNA): TGTGTCAGCAGCAAATCCACAGGTACGCAGTATCTT. This codes for CVSSKSTGTQYL.

Turning to this clonotype: A junction boundary mismatches the germline segment, possibly from a read error. This chain uses TRBV11-2 with TRBJ2-3, with 8 bases fitting TRBD2. The CDR3 extends over 18 amino acids. Germline V lookup: CDR1 SGHAT, CDR2 FQNNGV. The CDR3 bases are TGTGCCAGCAGCTTAGGAGGGACTAGTTGGAGGGCCGAAGATATGCAGTATTTT. This codes for CASSLGGTSWRAEDMQYF. Filled out from reference TRBV11-2 and TRBJ2-3, the complete variable domain reads EAGVAQSPRYKIIEKRQSVAFWCNPISGHATLYWYQQILGQGPKLLIQFQNNGVVDDSQLPKDRFSAERLKGVDSTLKIQPAKLEDSAVYLCASSLGGTSWRAEDMQYFGPGTRLTVL.

This clonotype was seen a single time. This may arise from a read error, as a much more abundant clone is one base away. The V and J genes are TRBV11-2 and TRBJ2-3, with D tentatively TRBD2 (5 bases). CDR1 SGHAT and CDR2 FQNNGV come from the germline V gene. There are 15 residues in the CDR3. Trimming left V 2 bases short and J 2 bases short, with 11 bases between. CDR3 in DNA: TGTGCCAGCAGCTTACTGGGCGGGCCCACAGATACGCAGTATTTT. Amino acids: CASSLLGGPTDTQYF.

A word on this clonotype: A read error may account for a junction end that differs from germline. This chain connects TRBV6-6 to TRBJ1-4, with D maybe TRBD1 (5 bases). The CDR3 length is 16 residues. Per germline, CDR1 MNHNY and CDR2 SVGAGI (reference sequence). CDR3 in DNA: TGTGCCAGCAGTTACTCGTCGCCAGGGTTTCGGGAAAAACTTGTTTTT. Translation gives CASSYSSPGFREKLVF.

Only a few counts were recorded for this clonotype. A much larger clonotype is one base distant, so this may be a read error. The rearrangement links TRBV11-3 to TRBJ2-1, with a possible D match to TRBD2 (6 bases). Germline V gene data show CDR1 as SGHNT and CDR2 as YENEEA. The CDR3 covers 17 residues. This CDR3 is CASSLGVPGLPHNKQFF. CDR3 nucleotides: TGTGCCAGCAGCTTAGGCGTACCGGGACTCCCCCACAATAAGCAGTTCTTC. Drawing the rest from reference TRBV11-3 and TRBJ2-1, the complete variable domain is EAGVVQSPRYKIIEKKQPVAFWCNPISGHNTLYWYLQNLGQGPELLIRYENEEAVDDSQLPKDRFSAERLKGVDSTLKIQPAELGDSAVYLCASSLGVPGLPHNKQFFGPGTRLTVL.

A note on this clonotype: Since no conserved phenylalanine or tryptophan closes the CDR3, a read error is the likely cause. The chain combines TRBV28 with TRBJ2-7; 8 bases line up with TRBD2. Trimming at V came to 4 bases and at J to 1 base, leaving 6 bases not matched to a gene. Looked up from germline, CDR1 is MDHEN and CDR2 is SYDVKM. The CDR3 loop spans 15 amino acids. The CDR3 region has the DNA TGTGCCAGCAGTTCGGGGGGGCATGTTTCCTACGAGCAGTACCTC. It encodes CASSSGGHVSYEQYL.

The chain joins TRBV28 to TRBJ1-5, with D possibly being TRBD1 (5 bases). The CDR3 length is 15 residues. The V and J ends lost 4 bases and 8 bases respectively, with 18 bases between them. Germline assignment: CDR1 MDHEN and CDR2 SYDVKM. The CDR3: CASSSLQGPGEPQHF. The CDR3 region has the DNA TGTGCCAGCAGTTCTCTCCAGGGACCCGGCGAGCCCCAGCATTTT.

This clonotype has ten or more counts. The chain carries TRBV29-1 and TRBJ1-4; D perhaps matches TRBD1 (5 bases). The CDR3 sequence is 16 residues long. V was shortened by 4 bases and J by 8 bases, with 23 bases between the two germline ends. The germline V gene encodes CDR1 SQVTM and CDR2 ANQGSEA. Here the CDR3 reads CSVGYGQWDPGEKLFF. DNA for the CDR3: TGCAGCGTTGGTTACGGACAATGGGACCCTGGGGAAAAACTGTTTTTT.

To note about this clonotype: One junction end does not reproduce the germline sequence, and a read error may be involved. The chain is built from TRBV5-6 and TRBJ2-7, with 9 bases lining up with TRBD2. The CDR3 runs to 17 residues. Per germline, CDR1 SGHDT and CDR2 YYEEEE. The CDR3 DNA sequence: TGTGCCAGCAGCTTGGGTTCTAGCGGGGTTTCCTCCTACAAGCAGTACTTC. Translated: CASSLGSSGVSSYKQYF.

About this clonotype: A junction end diverges from the germline sequence, so it may reflect a read error. The chain is built from TRBV10-3 and TRBJ1-5; no firm D call. The length of the CDR3 is 14 residues. Germline lookup yields CDR1 ENHRY and CDR2 SYGVKD. The CDR3 protein is CANSEYEGDRLQHF. The CDR3 DNA reads TGTGCCAACAGTGAGTATGAGGGCGATCGGCTCCAGCATTTT.

In the case of this clonotype: An end of the junction differs from the germline gene, which may be a read error. The V gene is TRBV11-1, the J gene TRBJ2-1; D tentatively reads TRBD1 or TRBD2 (5 bases each). Germline V gene sequence: CDR1 SGHAT, CDR2 FQDESV (reference sequence). The CDR3 length is 15 residues. The CDR3 spells CAISFQGPLDNEQFF. The CDR3 DNA follows: TGTGCCATCAGCTTCCAGGGACCACTGGACAATGAGCAGTTCTTC.

This sequence joins TRBV10-1 and TRBJ2-1, with unresolved D. The CDR3 length is 13 residues. V was cut by 9 bases and J by 4 bases, with 13 bases left in between. CDR1 and CDR2 (germline): WNHNN, SYGVQD (reference sequence). CDR3 protein: CASSTELYNEQFF. The CDR3 DNA is TGCGCCAGTAGTACTGAACTTTACAATGAGCAGTTCTTC.

On this clonotype itself: This CDR3 is missing its conserved last phenylalanine or tryptophan, likely due to a read error. V is TRBV14 and J is TRBJ2-3; D unresolved. CDR1 SGHDN and CDR2 FVKESK come from the germline V gene. V shed 4 bases and J shed 6 bases, with 11 bases lying between them. The CDR3 is 13 amino acids. The CDR3 sequence is CASSRGYTDTQYS. DNA for the CDR3: TGTGCCAGCAGCCGAGGATACACTGATACGCAGTATTCT.

The chain combines TRBV6-5 with TRBJ2-3, with D possibly matching TRBD1 (6 bases). The CDR3 is made up of 16 amino acids. Germline V gene lookup returns CDR1 MNHEY and CDR2 SVGAGI. Trimming took 4 bases from V and 2 from J, leaving 16 bases between them. The CDR3, as DNA: TGTGCCAGCAGTTTAACCGGGACAAACACCACAGATACGCAGTATTTT. Encoded protein: CASSLTGTNTTDTQYF.

The chain employs TRBV6-5 and TRBJ2-1; 9 nucleotides align to TRBD2. The ends lost 11 bases at V and 9 bases at J; junction bases unmatched: 14. The CDR3 runs 14 residues. Germline values: CDR1 MNHEY, CDR2 SVGAGI. DNA for the CDR3: TGTGCCTGTAGTCCCGGGACTAGCAGGGGTGAGCAGTTCTTC. This translates into CACSPGTSRGEQFF.

As regards this clonotype: The conserved phenylalanine or tryptophan normally closing the CDR3 is absent here, so this likely arose from a read error. The chain carries TRBV4-1 and TRBJ1-6; a possible D gene is TRBD1 (6 bases). CDR3 length: 16 residues. Germline CDR1 MGHRA, CDR2 YSYEKL. The CDR3 reads CASSHHLRGADSLLHP. CDR3 in DNA: TGCGCCAGCAGCCACCACCTACGGGGGGCGGATTCACTCCTCCACCCT.